Detailed here is one T cell receptor (beta chain). The data derive from a study of neurological immune-mediated disorders. TCRdb re-derived calls from the 5' RACE reads in MiXCR, one entry per CDR3 protein. The sample carries tens of thousands of distinct CDR3 sequences, 4.5% to 6.5% recorded once. The germline gives CDR1 LGHNA, CDR2 YNFKEQ. V lost 0 bases, J lost 4 bases, and 5 bases stayed unmatched. The CDR3 loop spans 16 amino acids. Source material: PBMCs. The V gene is TRBV4-2, the J gene TRBJ2-3, with 9 bases that match TRBD2. The sequence derives from a woman younger than 45 with multiple sclerosis. CDR3 residues: CASSQEKAGGPDTQYF. The CDR3 DNA is TGTGCCAGCAGCCAAGAGAAAGCGGGGGGTCCAGATACGCAGTATTTT.